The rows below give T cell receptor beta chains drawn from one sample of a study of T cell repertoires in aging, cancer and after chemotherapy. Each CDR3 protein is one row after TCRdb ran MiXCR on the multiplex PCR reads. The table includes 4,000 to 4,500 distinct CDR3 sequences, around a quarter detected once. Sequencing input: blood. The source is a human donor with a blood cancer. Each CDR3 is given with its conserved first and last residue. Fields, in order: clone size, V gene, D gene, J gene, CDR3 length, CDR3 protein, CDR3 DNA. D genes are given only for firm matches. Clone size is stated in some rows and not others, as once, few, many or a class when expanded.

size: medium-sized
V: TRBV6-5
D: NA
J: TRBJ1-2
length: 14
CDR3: CASSYSRTGGGYTF
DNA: TGTGCCAGCAGTTACTCGCGCACAGGTGGTGGCTACACCTTC

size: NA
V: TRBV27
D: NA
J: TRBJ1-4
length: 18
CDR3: CASEPSYSTGPLGGKLFF
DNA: TGTGCCAGCGAGCCATCCTACAGTACGGGACCGCTGGGGGGAAAACTGTTTTTT

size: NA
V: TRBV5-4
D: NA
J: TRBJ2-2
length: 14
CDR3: CASSLGQDTGELFF
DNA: TGTGCCAGCAGCTTAGGGCAGGACACCGGGGAGCTGTTTTTT

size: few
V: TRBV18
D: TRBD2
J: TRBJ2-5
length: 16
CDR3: CASSRDASGSQETQYF
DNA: TGTGCCAGCTCACGCGATGCTAGCGGGAGCCAAGAGACCCAGTACTTC

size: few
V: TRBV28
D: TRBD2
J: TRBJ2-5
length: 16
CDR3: CASSPPGLASGETQYF
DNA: TGTGCCAGCAGTCCCCCGGGACTAGCGAGCGGAGAGACCCAGTACTTC

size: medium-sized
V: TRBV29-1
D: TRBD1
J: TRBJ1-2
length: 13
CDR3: CSVVQGAVYGYTF
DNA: TGCAGCGTTGTCCAGGGGGCGGTCTATGGCTACACCTTC

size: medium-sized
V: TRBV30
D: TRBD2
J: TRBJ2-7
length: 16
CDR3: CAWSVRASGKENEQYF
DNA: TGTGCCTGGAGTGTACGAGCTAGCGGGAAAGAAAACGAGCAGTACTTC

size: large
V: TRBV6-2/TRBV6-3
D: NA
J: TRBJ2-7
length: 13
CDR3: CASSPQGAHEQYF
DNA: TGTGCCAGCAGCCCCCAAGGGGCCCACGAGCAGTACTTC

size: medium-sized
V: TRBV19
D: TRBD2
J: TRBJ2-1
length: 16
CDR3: CASSPASGRGLREQFF
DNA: TGTGCCAGTAGTCCCGCGAGCGGGAGGGGGCTAAGGGAGCAGTTCTTC

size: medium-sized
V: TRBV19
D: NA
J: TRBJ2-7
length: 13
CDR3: CASSIRLTYEQYF
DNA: TGTGCCAGTAGTATCCGGCTGACTTACGAGCAGTACTTC

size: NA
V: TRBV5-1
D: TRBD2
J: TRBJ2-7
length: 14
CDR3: CASSLAGGSYEQYF
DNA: TGCGCCAGCAGCCTGGCCGGGGGGTCCTACGAGCAGTACTTC

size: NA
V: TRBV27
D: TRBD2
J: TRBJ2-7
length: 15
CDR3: CASSDSGRPPYEQYF
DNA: TGTGCCAGCAGTGATAGCGGGAGGCCCCCCTACGAGCAGTACTTC

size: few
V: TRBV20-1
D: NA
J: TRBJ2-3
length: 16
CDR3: CSASSAGYSSTDTQYF
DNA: TGCAGTGCTAGTTCTGCGGGATATTCTAGCACAGATACGCAGTATTTT

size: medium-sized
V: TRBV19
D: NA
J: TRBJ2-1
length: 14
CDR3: CASSILAPFNEQFF
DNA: TGTGCCAGTAGCATACTAGCCCCCTTCAATGAGCAGTTCTTC

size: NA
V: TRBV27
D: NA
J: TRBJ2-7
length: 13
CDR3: CASSLRENGLQYF
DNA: TGTGCCAGCAGTTTAAGGGAGAACGGTTTGCAGTACTTC

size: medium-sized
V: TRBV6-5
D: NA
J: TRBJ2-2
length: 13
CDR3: CASSYSMAGELFF
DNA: TGTGCCAGCAGTTACTCGATGGCTGGGGAGCTGTTTTTT

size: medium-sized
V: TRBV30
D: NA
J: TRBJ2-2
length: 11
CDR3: CAWSVPGELFF
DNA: TGTGCCTGGAGTGTACCCGGGGAGCTGTTTTTT

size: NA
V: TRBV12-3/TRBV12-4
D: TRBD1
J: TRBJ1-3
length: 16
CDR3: CASSLDRRGGGNTIYF
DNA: TGTGCCAGCAGTTTGGACAGGCGGGGAGGTGGAAACACCATATATTTT

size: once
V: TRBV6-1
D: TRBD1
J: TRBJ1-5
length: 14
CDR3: CASSDRTGPQPQHF
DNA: TGTGCCAGCAGTGATAGGACAGGGCCTCAGCCCCAGCATTTT

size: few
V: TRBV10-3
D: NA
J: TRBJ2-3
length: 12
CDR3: CATGSNTDTQYF
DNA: TGTGCCACCGGGTCTAACACAGATACGCAGTATTTT

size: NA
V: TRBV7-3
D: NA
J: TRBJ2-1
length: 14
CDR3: CASSPAPAVNEQFF
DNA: TGTGCCAGCAGCCCCGCCCCAGCGGTAAATGAGCAGTTCTTC

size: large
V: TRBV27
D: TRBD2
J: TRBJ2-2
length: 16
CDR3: CASSFTSGQINGELFF
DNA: TGTGCCAGCAGTTTTACTAGCGGGCAGATTAACGGGGAGCTGTTTTTT

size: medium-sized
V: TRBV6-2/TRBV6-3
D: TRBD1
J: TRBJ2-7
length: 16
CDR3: CASTDGSGQSLYEQYF
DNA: TGTGCCAGCACCGACGGTTCGGGACAGAGTTTGTACGAGCAGTACTTC

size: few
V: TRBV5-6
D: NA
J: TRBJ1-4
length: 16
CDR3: CASSLEQKPLNEKLFF
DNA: TGTGCCAGCAGCTTGGAACAAAAACCCCTCAATGAAAAACTGTTTTTT